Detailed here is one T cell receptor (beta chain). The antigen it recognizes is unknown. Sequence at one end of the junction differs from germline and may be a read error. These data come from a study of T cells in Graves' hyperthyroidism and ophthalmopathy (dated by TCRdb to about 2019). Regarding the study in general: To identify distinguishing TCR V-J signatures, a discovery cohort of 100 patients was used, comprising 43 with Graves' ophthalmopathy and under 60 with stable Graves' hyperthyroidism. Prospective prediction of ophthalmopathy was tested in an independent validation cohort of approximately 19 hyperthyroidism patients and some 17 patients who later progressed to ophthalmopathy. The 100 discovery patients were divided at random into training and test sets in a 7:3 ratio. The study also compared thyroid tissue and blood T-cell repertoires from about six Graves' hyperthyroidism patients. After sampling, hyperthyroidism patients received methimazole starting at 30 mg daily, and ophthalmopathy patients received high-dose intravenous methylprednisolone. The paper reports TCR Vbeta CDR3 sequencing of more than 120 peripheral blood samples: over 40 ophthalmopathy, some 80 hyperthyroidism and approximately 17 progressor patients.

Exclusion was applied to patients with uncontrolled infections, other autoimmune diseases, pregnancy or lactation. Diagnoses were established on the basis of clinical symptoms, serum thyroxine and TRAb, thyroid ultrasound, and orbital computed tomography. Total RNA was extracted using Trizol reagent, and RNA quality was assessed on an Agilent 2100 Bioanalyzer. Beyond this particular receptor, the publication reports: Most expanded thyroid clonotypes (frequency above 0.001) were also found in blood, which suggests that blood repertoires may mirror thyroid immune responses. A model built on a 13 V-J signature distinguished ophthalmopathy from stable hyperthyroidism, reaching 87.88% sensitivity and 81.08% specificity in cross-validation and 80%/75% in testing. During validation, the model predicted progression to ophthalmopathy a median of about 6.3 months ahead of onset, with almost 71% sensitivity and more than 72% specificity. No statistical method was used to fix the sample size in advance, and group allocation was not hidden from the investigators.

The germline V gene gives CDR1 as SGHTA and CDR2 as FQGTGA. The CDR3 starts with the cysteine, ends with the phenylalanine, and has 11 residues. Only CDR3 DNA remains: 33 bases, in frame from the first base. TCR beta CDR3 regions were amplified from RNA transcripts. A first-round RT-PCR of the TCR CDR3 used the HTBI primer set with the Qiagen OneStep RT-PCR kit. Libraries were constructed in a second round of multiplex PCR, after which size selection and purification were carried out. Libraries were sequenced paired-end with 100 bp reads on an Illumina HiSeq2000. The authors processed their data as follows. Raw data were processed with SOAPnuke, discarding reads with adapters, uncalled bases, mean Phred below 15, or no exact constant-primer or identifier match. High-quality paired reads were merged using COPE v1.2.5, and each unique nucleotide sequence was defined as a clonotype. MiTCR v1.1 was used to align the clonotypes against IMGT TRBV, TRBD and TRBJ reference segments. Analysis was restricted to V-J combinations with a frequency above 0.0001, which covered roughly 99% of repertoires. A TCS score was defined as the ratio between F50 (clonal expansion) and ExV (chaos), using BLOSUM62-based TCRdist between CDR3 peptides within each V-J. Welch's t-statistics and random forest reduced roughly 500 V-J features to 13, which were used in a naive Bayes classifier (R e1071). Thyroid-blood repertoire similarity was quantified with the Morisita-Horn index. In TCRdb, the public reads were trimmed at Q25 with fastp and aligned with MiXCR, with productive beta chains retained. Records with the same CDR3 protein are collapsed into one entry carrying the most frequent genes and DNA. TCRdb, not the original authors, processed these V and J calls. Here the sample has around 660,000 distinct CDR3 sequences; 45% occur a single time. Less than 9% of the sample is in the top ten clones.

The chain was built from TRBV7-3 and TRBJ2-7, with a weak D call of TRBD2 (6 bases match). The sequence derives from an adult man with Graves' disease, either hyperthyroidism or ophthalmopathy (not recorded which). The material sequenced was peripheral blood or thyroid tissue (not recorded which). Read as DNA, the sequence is TGTGCCAGCGGGCACGGCGGGGAGCTGTACTTC. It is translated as CASGHGGELYF.